The text below deals with one TCR beta chain. Its specificity is not known. The sample comes from a study of shared clonotypes between healthy human individuals. Notes on the study in general: There were few donors, and this limited the genetic and exposure-history diversity represented.

Authors' methods: ImmunoSEQ output held junction-only sequences without quality scores, so filtering differed. Data came from immunoSEQ multiplex PCR; TCRdb stores just in-frame clones and leaves some out. V and J calls and clone size are copied from that table; D and trimming were computed from the DNA. The sample has over 1.4 million clones, roughly 96% seen once. CDR3 size: 13 residues. Looked up from germline, CDR1 is MNHNS and CDR2 is SASEGT. The V and J ends lost 4 bases and 1 base respectively, with 4 bases between them. Sequenced input: naive CD4+ T cells sorted from blood. Stated subset: CD45RA+ positively selected. The V call is TRBV6-1, the J call TRBJ2-2; D uncertain. The sequence derives from a man aged 25 to 40 in good health. The CDR3 loop reads CASSALNTGELFF. The CDR3 region has the DNA TGTGCCAGCAGTGCCCTGAACACCGGGGAGCTGTTTTTT.